These T cell receptor beta chains were read from a single sample in a study of CD8 T cells in Susac syndrome. TCRdb itself ran the immunoSEQ multiplex PCR reads through MiXCR, one entry per CDR3 protein. The sample yields about 190,000 distinct CDR3 sequences, 95% seen once. Sequences were obtained from CD4+ T cells from PBMCs. The source is a human donor in good health. Both conserved end residues are part of each CDR3. Each record gives: J gene, D gene, clone size, V gene, CDR3 protein, CDR3 DNA. The D gene is left open where the match is weak. Expanded clones get a size class; other rows say once, few or many, or leave the size out.

J gene: TRBJ2-5
D gene: TRBD2
clone size: -
V gene: TRBV9
CDR3 protein: CASSVASGKETQYF
CDR3 DNA: TGTGCCAGCAGCGTGGCTAGCGGGAAAGAGACCCAGTACTTC

J gene: TRBJ1-1
D gene: -
clone size: -
V gene: TRBV3-1
CDR3 protein: CASSQGELTEAFF
CDR3 DNA: TGTGCCAGCAGCCAGGGTGAACTCACTGAAGCTTTCTTT

J gene: TRBJ2-1
D gene: TRBD2
clone size: once
V gene: TRBV29-1
CDR3 protein: CSVVAREAYNEQFF
CDR3 DNA: TGCAGCGTTGTTGCGCGGGAGGCTTACAATGAGCAGTTCTTC

J gene: TRBJ2-3
D gene: TRBD1
clone size: -
V gene: TRBV5-1
CDR3 protein: CASSPRTGYTDTQYF
CDR3 DNA: TGCGCCAGCAGCCCCAGGACAGGATACACAGATACGCAGTATTTT

J gene: TRBJ2-1
D gene: -
clone size: -
V gene: TRBV29-1
CDR3 protein: CSVGITYNEQFF
CDR3 DNA: TGCAGCGTTGGAATCACTTACAATGAGCAGTTCTTC

J gene: TRBJ2-2
D gene: -
clone size: -
V gene: TRBV30
CDR3 protein: CAWSQGFTGELFF
CDR3 DNA: TGTGCCTGGAGCCAGGGTTTCACCGGGGAGCTGTTTTTT

J gene: TRBJ2-4
D gene: TRBD1
clone size: -
V gene: TRBV20-1
CDR3 protein: CSCPLRDSDIQYF
CDR3 DNA: TGCAGTTGCCCCCTCCGGGACAGCGACATTCAGTACTTC

J gene: TRBJ1-5
D gene: -
clone size: -
V gene: TRBV15
CDR3 protein: CATSRDRAYSNQPQHF
CDR3 DNA: TGTGCCACCAGCAGAGATCGGGCCTATAGCAATCAGCCCCAGCATTTT

J gene: TRBJ2-1
D gene: -
clone size: -
V gene: TRBV3-1
CDR3 protein: CASSQAWEGKGNEQFF
CDR3 DNA: TGTGCCAGCAGCCAAGCCTGGGAAGGGAAAGGGAATGAGCAGTTCTTC

J gene: TRBJ1-6
D gene: TRBD1
clone size: -
V gene: TRBV6-2/TRBV6-3
CDR3 protein: CASSRGEYNSPLHF
CDR3 DNA: TGTGCCAGCAGCAGGGGGGAGTATAATTCACCCCTCCACTTT

J gene: TRBJ1-2
D gene: -
clone size: -
V gene: TRBV3-1
CDR3 protein: CASSPGRGMYGYTF
CDR3 DNA: TGTGCCAGCAGCCCAGGCCGGGGGATGTATGGCTACACCTTC

J gene: TRBJ1-1
D gene: -
clone size: -
V gene: TRBV6-5
CDR3 protein: CASSLQVSTEAFF
CDR3 DNA: TGTGCCAGCAGTTTACAGGTTTCGACTGAAGCTTTCTTT

J gene: TRBJ2-1
D gene: TRBD2
clone size: -
V gene: TRBV20-1
CDR3 protein: CSARLTGGIDNEQFF
CDR3 DNA: TGCAGTGCCCGGCTTACGGGGGGGATCGACAATGAGCAGTTCTTC

J gene: TRBJ2-3
D gene: -
clone size: -
V gene: TRBV3-1
CDR3 protein: CASSHGTTDTQYF
CDR3 DNA: TGTGCCAGCAGCCATGGGACCACAGATACGCAGTATTTT

J gene: TRBJ1-1
D gene: -
clone size: -
V gene: TRBV6-1
CDR3 protein: CATHPALDRNTEAFF
CDR3 DNA: TGTGCCACTCACCCTGCATTGGACAGGAACACTGAAGCTTTCTTT

J gene: TRBJ2-7
D gene: TRBD1
clone size: -
V gene: TRBV5-1
CDR3 protein: CASSLGTGGSYEQYF
CDR3 DNA: TGCGCCAGCAGCTTGGGGACAGGGGGATCCTACGAGCAGTACTTC

J gene: TRBJ1-5
D gene: -
clone size: -
V gene: TRBV20-1
CDR3 protein: CSAHLGEVQPQHF
CDR3 DNA: TGCAGTGCCCACCTGGGGGAGGTTCAGCCCCAGCATTTT

J gene: TRBJ1-1
D gene: TRBD1
clone size: -
V gene: TRBV7-9
CDR3 protein: CASSTDRGEAFF
CDR3 DNA: TGTGCCAGCAGTACGGACAGGGGAGAAGCTTTCTTT

J gene: TRBJ2-7
D gene: -
clone size: -
V gene: TRBV20-1
CDR3 protein: CSARDRNRVYEQYF
CDR3 DNA: TGCAGTGCTAGAGATCGGAACAGGGTCTACGAGCAGTACTTC

J gene: TRBJ1-6
D gene: -
clone size: -
V gene: TRBV6-5
CDR3 protein: CASSPNNSPLHF
CDR3 DNA: TGTGCCAGCAGTCCAAATAATTCACCCCTCCACTTT

J gene: TRBJ2-1
D gene: -
clone size: -
V gene: TRBV4-1
CDR3 protein: CASSQVPLGGGPGEQFF
CDR3 DNA: TGCGCCAGCAGCCAAGTCCCCTTAGGGGGAGGGCCAGGTGAGCAGTTCTTC

J gene: TRBJ2-1
D gene: -
clone size: -
V gene: TRBV24-1
CDR3 protein: CATSSPGGSSYNEQFF
CDR3 DNA: TGTGCCACCAGTAGCCCTGGCGGTAGCTCCTACAATGAGCAGTTCTTC

J gene: TRBJ2-3
D gene: -
clone size: -
V gene: TRBV23-1
CDR3 protein: CASSQSRGGKQYF
CDR3 DNA: TGCGCCAGCAGTCAATCGAGGGGGGGGAAGCAGTATTTT

J gene: TRBJ2-3
D gene: -
clone size: -
V gene: TRBV3-1
CDR3 protein: CASSQGVSPSTDTQYF
CDR3 DNA: TGTGCCAGCAGCCAAGGCGTCAGCCCTAGCACAGATACGCAGTATTTT

J gene: TRBJ1-3
D gene: -
clone size: -
V gene: TRBV18
CDR3 protein: CASSSPTRTDRSGNTIYF
CDR3 DNA: TGTGCCAGCTCATCCCCCACCCGGACGGACCGTTCTGGAAACACCATATATTTT

J gene: TRBJ2-3
D gene: TRBD1
clone size: -
V gene: TRBV20-1
CDR3 protein: CSADTPTGSTDTQYF
CDR3 DNA: TGCAGTGCTGATACACCGACAGGGAGCACAGATACGCAGTATTTT

J gene: TRBJ1-5
D gene: -
clone size: -
V gene: TRBV12-3/TRBV12-4
CDR3 protein: CASSTRQVGNQPQHF
CDR3 DNA: TGTGCCAGCAGTACTCGCCAGGTGGGAAATCAGCCCCAGCATTTT

J gene: TRBJ2-3
D gene: -
clone size: -
V gene: TRBV25-1
CDR3 protein: CASSPASSTDTQYF
CDR3 DNA: TGTGCCAGCAGTCCTGCGTCTAGCACAGATACGCAGTATTTT

J gene: TRBJ2-2
D gene: TRBD2
clone size: -
V gene: TRBV29-1
CDR3 protein: CSVEVLAGGPGELFF
CDR3 DNA: TGCAGCGTTGAAGTACTAGCGGGAGGGCCCGGGGAGCTGTTTTTT

J gene: TRBJ2-5
D gene: -
clone size: -
V gene: TRBV29-1
CDR3 protein: CSVGEDSQSKETQYF
CDR3 DNA: TGCAGCGTTGGGGAGGACTCTCAGTCGAAAGAGACCCAGTACTTC

J gene: TRBJ1-1
D gene: -
clone size: -
V gene: TRBV3-1
CDR3 protein: CASQGLGTEAFF
CDR3 DNA: TGTGCCAGCCAGGGCTTGGGAACTGAAGCTTTCTTT

J gene: TRBJ1-5
D gene: -
clone size: -
V gene: TRBV30
CDR3 protein: CAWSRLAGYNQPQHF
CDR3 DNA: TGTGCCTGGAGTAGGTTGGCAGGGTATAATCAGCCCCAGCATTTT

J gene: TRBJ2-2
D gene: -
clone size: -
V gene: TRBV30
CDR3 protein: CARELGTAGELFF
CDR3 DNA: TGTGCCAGGGAGCTTGGGACTGCCGGGGAGCTGTTTTTT

J gene: TRBJ2-1
D gene: TRBD2
clone size: -
V gene: TRBV9
CDR3 protein: CASSDSGYNEQFF
CDR3 DNA: TGTGCCAGCAGCGATAGCGGGTACAATGAGCAGTTCTTC

J gene: TRBJ2-1
D gene: TRBD2
clone size: -
V gene: TRBV30
CDR3 protein: CAWTQASGSGRDEQFF
CDR3 DNA: TGTGCCTGGACTCAAGCTAGCGGGAGTGGCCGGGATGAGCAGTTCTTC

J gene: TRBJ1-1
D gene: -
clone size: -
V gene: TRBV20-1
CDR3 protein: CSASRLQGGLTEAFF
CDR3 DNA: TGCAGTGCTAGCCGACTACAGGGCGGATTGACTGAAGCTTTCTTT

J gene: TRBJ2-1
D gene: -
clone size: -
V gene: TRBV20-1
CDR3 protein: CSARVVRQFF
CDR3 DNA: TGCAGTGCTAGAGTCGTTCGGCAGTTCTTC

J gene: TRBJ2-1
D gene: -
clone size: -
V gene: TRBV9
CDR3 protein: CASSAWGGAYNEQFF
CDR3 DNA: TGTGCCAGCAGCGCCTGGGGCGGAGCGTACAATGAGCAGTTCTTC

J gene: TRBJ1-1
D gene: -
clone size: -
V gene: TRBV3-1
CDR3 protein: CASSQTDTEAFF
CDR3 DNA: TGTGCCAGCAGCCAAACCGACACTGAAGCTTTCTTT

J gene: TRBJ2-1
D gene: TRBD2
clone size: -
V gene: TRBV7-9
CDR3 protein: CASSSASGDIYNEQFF
CDR3 DNA: TGTGCCAGCAGCTCCGCTAGCGGGGACATCTACAATGAGCAGTTCTTC

J gene: TRBJ1-1
D gene: -
clone size: -
V gene: TRBV24-1
CDR3 protein: CATGDGITEAFF
CDR3 DNA: TGTGCCACCGGAGACGGGATCACTGAAGCTTTCTTT

J gene: TRBJ1-2
D gene: -
clone size: -
V gene: TRBV7-9
CDR3 protein: CASSLDTSVGYTF
CDR3 DNA: TGTGCCAGCAGCTTAGATACTTCGGTCGGCTACACCTTC

J gene: TRBJ2-1
D gene: -
clone size: -
V gene: TRBV24-1
CDR3 protein: CATSDLSGQSYNEQFF
CDR3 DNA: TGTGCCACCAGTGATTTGTCAGGACAGTCCTACAATGAGCAGTTCTTC

J gene: TRBJ2-5
D gene: -
clone size: -
V gene: TRBV2
CDR3 protein: CASSDRTGRGETQYF
CDR3 DNA: TGTGCCAGCAGTGACAGGACAGGGAGGGGAGAGACCCAGTACTTC

J gene: TRBJ2-5
D gene: -
clone size: once
V gene: TRBV19
CDR3 protein: CASSPLPESGETQYF
CDR3 DNA: TGTGCCAGTAGTCCATTGCCAGAAAGTGGAGAGACCCAGTACTTC

J gene: TRBJ1-4
D gene: -
clone size: -
V gene: TRBV27
CDR3 protein: CASSYGGANEKLFF
CDR3 DNA: TGTGCCAGCAGCTACGGAGGAGCTAATGAAAAACTGTTTTTT

J gene: TRBJ2-7
D gene: -
clone size: once
V gene: TRBV5-4
CDR3 protein: CASTPSLDRIGHEQYF
CDR3 DNA: TGTGCCAGCACCCCCTCACTCGACAGAATCGGTCACGAGCAGTACTTC

J gene: TRBJ2-7
D gene: TRBD1
clone size: -
V gene: TRBV10-1
CDR3 protein: CASSRDRALEQYF
CDR3 DNA: TGCGCCAGCAGTCGGGACAGGGCCCTGGAGCAGTACTTC

J gene: TRBJ2-1
D gene: -
clone size: -
V gene: TRBV30
CDR3 protein: CAWSVGLSRNEQFF
CDR3 DNA: TGTGCCTGGAGTGTAGGCCTCTCGCGTAATGAGCAGTTCTTC

J gene: TRBJ2-1
D gene: -
clone size: -
V gene: TRBV20-1
CDR3 protein: CSPKDVRAGNEQFF
CDR3 DNA: TGCAGTCCAAAAGACGTCAGGGCGGGAAATGAGCAGTTCTTC

J gene: TRBJ1-2
D gene: -
clone size: -
V gene: TRBV29-1
CDR3 protein: CSVGGEGVTF
CDR3 DNA: TGCAGCGTTGGTGGGGAAGGGGTCACCTTC

J gene: TRBJ2-5
D gene: -
clone size: -
V gene: TRBV5-4
CDR3 protein: CASSVGLSEETQYF
CDR3 DNA: TGTGCCAGCAGCGTGGGACTCTCTGAGGAGACCCAGTACTTC

J gene: TRBJ2-3
D gene: -
clone size: -
V gene: TRBV18
CDR3 protein: CASSLGQITDTQYF
CDR3 DNA: TGTGCCAGCTCACTTGGACAGATCACAGATACGCAGTATTTT

J gene: TRBJ1-4
D gene: -
clone size: -
V gene: TRBV7-6
CDR3 protein: CASSLQQAPGEKLFF
CDR3 DNA: TGTGCCAGCAGCCTCCAACAGGCGCCAGGAGAAAAACTGTTTTTT